This TCR beta chain comes out of a study of spatial heterogeneity in lung cancer. Whole-study context: Among detected sequences, beta-chain ones consistently exceeded alpha-chain ones in number.

Study outcomes and limitations: Expanded alpha and beta TCR counts within tumors tracked tumor mutation counts.

This clonotype qualifies as medium-sized. Its specificity is unknown. Unique molecular identifiers, one per molecule, were present on every TCR cDNA molecule. TCRdb recomputed calls from the 5' RACE reads with MiXCR, one row per CDR3 protein. The profile covers about 13,000 distinct CDR3 sequences, with more than 3% appearing a single time and about a sixth taken by the ten largest. Specified time point: sample taken at primary tumor resection. The donors comprised some 70 untreated early-stage non-small cell lung cancer patients. Unsorted whole RNA from tumor, nontumor lung or frozen PBMC underwent sequencing. The source is a male donor with early-stage non-small cell lung cancer. Here the sequenced sample was lung tumor tissue, taken at surgery.

CDR3 sequence reads: CASSLTGPNEKLFF. CDR3 DNA: TGTGCCAGCAGTCTGACAGGGCCTAATGAAAAACTGTTTTTT. V and J are TRBV12-3 or TRBV12-4 and TRBJ1-4, with 7 nucleotides matching TRBD1. With V trimmed by 5 bases and J by 3 bases, 3 bases remained unmatched. CDR3 length equals 14 residues.